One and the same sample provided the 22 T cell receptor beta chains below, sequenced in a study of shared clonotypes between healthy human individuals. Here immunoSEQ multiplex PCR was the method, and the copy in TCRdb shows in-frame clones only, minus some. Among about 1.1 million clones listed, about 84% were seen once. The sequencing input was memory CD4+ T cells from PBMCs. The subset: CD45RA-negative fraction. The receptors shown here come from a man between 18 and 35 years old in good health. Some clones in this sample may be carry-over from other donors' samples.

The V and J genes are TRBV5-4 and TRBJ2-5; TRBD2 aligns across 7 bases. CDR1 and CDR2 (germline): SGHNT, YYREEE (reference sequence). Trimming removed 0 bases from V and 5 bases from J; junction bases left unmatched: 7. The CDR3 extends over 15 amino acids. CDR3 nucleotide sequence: TGTGCCAGCAGCTTGGTTAGCGGGCGCGAGGAGACCCAGTACTTC. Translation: CASSLVSGREETQYF. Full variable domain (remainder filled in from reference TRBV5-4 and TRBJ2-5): ETGVTQSPTHLIKTRGQQVTLRCSSQSGHNTVSWYQQALGQGPQFIFQYYREEENGRGNFPPRFSGLQFPNYSSELNVNALELDDSALYLCASSLVSGREETQYFGPGTRLLVL.

This CDR3 is CASSLAGLANYEQYF. CDR3 DNA: TGTGCCAGCAGCTTGGCGGGGCTAGCGAACTACGAGCAGTACTTC. The genes are TRBV5-4 and TRBJ2-7, with D maybe TRBD2 (6 bases). The germline gives CDR1 SGHNT, CDR2 YYREEE (reference sequence). This CDR3 contains 15 residues. Deletions cut 0 bases from V and 3 bases from J, with 13 bases between.

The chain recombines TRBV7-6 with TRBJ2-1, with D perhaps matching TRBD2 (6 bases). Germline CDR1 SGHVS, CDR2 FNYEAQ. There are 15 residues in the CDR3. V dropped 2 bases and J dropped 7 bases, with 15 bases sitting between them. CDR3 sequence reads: CASSLLVAAGNEQFF. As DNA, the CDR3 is TGTGCCAGCAGCTTATTGGTAGCGGCGGGGAATGAGCAGTTCTTC.

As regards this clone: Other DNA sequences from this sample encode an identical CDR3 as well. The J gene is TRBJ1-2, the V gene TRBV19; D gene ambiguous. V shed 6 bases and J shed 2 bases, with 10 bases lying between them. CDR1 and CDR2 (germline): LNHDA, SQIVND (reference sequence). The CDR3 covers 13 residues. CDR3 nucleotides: TGTGCCAGTAGGGTGACGGTGAACTATGGCTACACCTTC. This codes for CASRVTVNYGYTF.

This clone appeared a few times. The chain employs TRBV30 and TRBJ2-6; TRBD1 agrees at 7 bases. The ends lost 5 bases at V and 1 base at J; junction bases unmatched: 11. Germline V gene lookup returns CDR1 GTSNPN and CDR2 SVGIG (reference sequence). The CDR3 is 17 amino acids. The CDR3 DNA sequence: TGTGCCTGGCTCCAGACAGGGTATGTTTCTGGGGCCAACGTCCTGACTTTC. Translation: CAWLQTGYVSGANVLTF.

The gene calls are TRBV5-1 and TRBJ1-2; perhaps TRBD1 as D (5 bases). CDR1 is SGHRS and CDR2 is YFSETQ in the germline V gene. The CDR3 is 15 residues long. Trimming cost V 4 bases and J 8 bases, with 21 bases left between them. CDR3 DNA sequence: TGCGCCAGCAGCCCAAACGCCCAGGGCTCGGGGGGCTACACCTTC. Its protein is CASSPNAQGSGGYTF.

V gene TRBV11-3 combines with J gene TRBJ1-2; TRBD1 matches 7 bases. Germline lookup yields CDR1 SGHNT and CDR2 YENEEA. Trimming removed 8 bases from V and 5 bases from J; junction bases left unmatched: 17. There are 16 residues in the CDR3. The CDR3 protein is CASPCGWQGGGYGYTF. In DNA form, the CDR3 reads TGTGCCAGCCCCTGTGGGTGGCAGGGGGGAGGATATGGCTACACCTTC.

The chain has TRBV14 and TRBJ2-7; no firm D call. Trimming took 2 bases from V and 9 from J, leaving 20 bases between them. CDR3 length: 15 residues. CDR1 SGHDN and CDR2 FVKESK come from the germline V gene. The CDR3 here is CASSQLPSAGSGQYF. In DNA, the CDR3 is TGTGCCAGCAGCCAACTCCCAAGTGCCGGATCGGGGCAGTACTTC.

DNA of the CDR3: TGTGCCAGCAGCCAGTCCGGACTTAATGAAAAACTGTTTTTT. Amino acid sequence: CASSQSGLNEKLFF. V gene TRBV4-2 combines with J gene TRBJ1-4; D not resolved. The germline V gene encodes CDR1 LGHNA and CDR2 YNFKEQ. This CDR3 comprises 14 residues. Between the trimmed V and J ends, which lost 3 bases and 4 bases, there was a span of 9 bases.

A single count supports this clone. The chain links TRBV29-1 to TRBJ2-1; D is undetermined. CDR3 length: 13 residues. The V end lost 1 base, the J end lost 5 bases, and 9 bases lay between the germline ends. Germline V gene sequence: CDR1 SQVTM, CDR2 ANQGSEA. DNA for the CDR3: TGCAGCGTTGAAGGCGTCTCGCACAATGAGCAGTTCTTC. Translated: CSVEGVSHNEQFF.

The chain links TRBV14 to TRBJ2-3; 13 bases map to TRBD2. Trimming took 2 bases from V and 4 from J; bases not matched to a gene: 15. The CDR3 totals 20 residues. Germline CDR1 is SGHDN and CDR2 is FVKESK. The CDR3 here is CASSQRLAGGAGSLSDTQYF. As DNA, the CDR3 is TGTGCCAGCAGCCAACGACTAGCGGGAGGCGCGGGAAGTCTTTCAGATACGCAGTATTTT.

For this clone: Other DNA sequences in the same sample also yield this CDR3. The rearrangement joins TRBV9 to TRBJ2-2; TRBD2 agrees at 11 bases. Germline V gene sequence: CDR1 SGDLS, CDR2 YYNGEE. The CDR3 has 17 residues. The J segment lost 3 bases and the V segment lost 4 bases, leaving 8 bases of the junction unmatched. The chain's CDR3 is CASSPRGGLADTGELFF. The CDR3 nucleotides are TGTGCCAGCAGCCCGAGGGGGGGACTAGCGGACACCGGGGAGCTGTTTTTT.

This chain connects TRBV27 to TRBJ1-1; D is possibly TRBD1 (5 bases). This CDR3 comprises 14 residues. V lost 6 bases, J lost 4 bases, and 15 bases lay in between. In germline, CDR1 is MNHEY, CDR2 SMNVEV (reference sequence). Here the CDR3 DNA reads TGTGCCAGCAGAACGCAGGGAAGTCTCACTGAAGCTTTCTTT. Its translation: CASRTQGSLTEAFF.

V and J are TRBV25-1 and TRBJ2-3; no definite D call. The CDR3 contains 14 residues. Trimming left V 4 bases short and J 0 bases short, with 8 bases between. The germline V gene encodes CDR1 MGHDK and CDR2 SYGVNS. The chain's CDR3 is CASSARISTDTQYF. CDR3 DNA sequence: TGTGCCAGCAGTGCCAGGATCAGCACAGATACGCAGTATTTT.

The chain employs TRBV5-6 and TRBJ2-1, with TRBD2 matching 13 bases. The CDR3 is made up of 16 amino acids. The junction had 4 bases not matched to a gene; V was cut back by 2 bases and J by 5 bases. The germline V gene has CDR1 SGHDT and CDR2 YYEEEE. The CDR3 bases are TGTGCCAGCAGCTTAAAACTAGCGGGAGGGCACAATGAGCAGTTCTTC. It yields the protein CASSLKLAGGHNEQFF.

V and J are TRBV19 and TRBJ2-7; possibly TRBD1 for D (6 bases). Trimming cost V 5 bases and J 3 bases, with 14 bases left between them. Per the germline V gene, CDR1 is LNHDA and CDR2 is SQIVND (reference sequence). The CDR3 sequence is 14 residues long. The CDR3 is CASSPRTDLYEQYF. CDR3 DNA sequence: TGTGCCAGTAGTCCCCGGACAGACCTCTACGAGCAGTACTTC.

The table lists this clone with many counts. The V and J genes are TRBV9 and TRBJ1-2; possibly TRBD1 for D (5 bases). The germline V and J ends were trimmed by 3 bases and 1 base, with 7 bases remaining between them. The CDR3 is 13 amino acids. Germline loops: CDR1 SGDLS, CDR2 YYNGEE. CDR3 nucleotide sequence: TGTGCCAGCAGCGCCGGGGGTAACTATGGCTACACCTTC. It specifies CASSAGGNYGYTF. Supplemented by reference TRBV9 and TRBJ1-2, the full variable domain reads DSGVTQTPKHLITATGQRVTLRCSPRSGDLSVYWYQQSLDQGLQFLIQYYNGEERAKGNILERFSAQQFPDLHSELNLSSLELGDSALYFCASSAGGNYGYTFGSGTRLTVV.

Here the CDR3 DNA reads TGTGCCAGCTGCCTTGGGGACAGAGACACAGATACGCAGTATTTT. Protein: CASCLGDRDTDTQYF. The chain joins TRBV6-5 to TRBJ2-3, with TRBD1 identical over 7 bases. This CDR3 contains 15 residues. Looked up from germline, CDR1 is MNHEY and CDR2 is SVGAGI. Trimming cost V 8 bases and J 2 bases; bases outside gene matches: 10.

CDR3 protein: CASSLVGTGGLRSNQPQHF. Here the CDR3 DNA reads TGTGCCAGCAGCTTAGTGGGGACAGGGGGTCTCCGTAGCAATCAGCCCCAGCATTTT. This chain links TRBV7-2 with TRBJ1-5; the match to TRBD1 covers 11 bases. The length of the CDR3 is 19 residues. After removal of 1 base from V and 0 bases from J, the junction contained 8 bases not matched to a gene. Germline lookup yields CDR1 SGHTA and CDR2 FQGNSA.

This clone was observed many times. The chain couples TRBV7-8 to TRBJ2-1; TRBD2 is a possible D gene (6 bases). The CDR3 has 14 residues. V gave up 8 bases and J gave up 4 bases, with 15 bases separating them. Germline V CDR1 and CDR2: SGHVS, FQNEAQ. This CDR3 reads CASHAAGRYNEQFF. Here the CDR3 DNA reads TGTGCCAGCCACGCTGCGGGACGTTACAATGAGCAGTTCTTC. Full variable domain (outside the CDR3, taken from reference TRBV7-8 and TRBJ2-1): GAGVSQSPRYKVAKRGQDVALRCDPISGHVSLFWYQQALGQGPEFLTYFQNEAQLDKSGLPSDRFFAERPEGSVSTLKIQRTQQEDSAVYLCASHAAGRYNEQFFGPGTRLTVL.

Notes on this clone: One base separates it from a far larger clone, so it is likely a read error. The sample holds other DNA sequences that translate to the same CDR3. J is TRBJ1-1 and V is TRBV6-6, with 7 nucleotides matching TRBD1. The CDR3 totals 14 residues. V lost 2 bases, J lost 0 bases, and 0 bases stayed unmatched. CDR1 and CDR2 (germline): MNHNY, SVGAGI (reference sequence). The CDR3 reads CASSYGQVNTEAFF. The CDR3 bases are TGTGCCAGCAGTTACGGACAGGTGAACACTGAAGCTTTCTTT.

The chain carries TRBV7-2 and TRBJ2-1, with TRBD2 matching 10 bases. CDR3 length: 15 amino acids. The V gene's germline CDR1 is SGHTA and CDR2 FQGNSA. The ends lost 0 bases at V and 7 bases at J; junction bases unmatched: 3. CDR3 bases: TGTGCCAGCAGCTTAGCACTAGCGGGACAGAATGAGCAGTTCTTC. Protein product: CASSLALAGQNEQFF.